This T cell receptor beta chain stems from a study of monozygotic twins with inflammatory bowel disease (dated by TCRdb to about 2019). For context, the study as a whole: The full study comprised 28 monozygotic twin pairs: nine German pairs (four IBD-concordant, five IBD-discordant) and 19 IBD-discordant Danish pairs. The search for disease-associated traits relied mainly on comparing, within discordant pairs, IBD patients with their genetically identical healthy co-twins. Each individual had, on average, about 151 000 unique TCRalpha sequences and 181 000 unique TCRbeta sequences available for analysis.

CDR1 and CDR2 were assigned from the germline V gene as MGHRA and YSYEKL. Inclusive of the bounding cysteine and phenylalanine, the CDR3 is 17 residues long. No DNA sequence was recorded. A roughly 2.5 ml peripheral blood sample was drawn into PAXgene tubes per donor and stored at -80°C. Without any T cell sorting, total RNA was extracted from whole blood using the PAXgene blood miRNA kit on an automated QIAcube. Peripheral blood from monozygotic twin pairs concordant or discordant for inflammatory bowel disease was subjected to deep TCRalpha and TCRbeta repertoire profiling with unique molecular barcoding. For every twin pair, smoking habits were documented, and each individual was categorised as a current, former or never smoker. Receptor libraries were prepared by 5' RACE. Preparation of each TCR library used approximately 3.5 ug of total RNA. For each sample, cDNA synthesis was carried out in eight separate reactions using SMARTScribe reverse transcriptase. During cDNA synthesis, template switching introduced unique molecular identifiers that contained a 6-nucleotide sample barcode. Amplification of TCRalpha and TCRbeta cDNA involved two nested PCRs of approximately 16 and 10 cycles, and each PCR was followed by bead purification. Before amplification, the cDNA was both treated with uracil DNA-glycosylase and purified with the QIAquick PCR purification kit. The second PCR added Illumina TruSeq-compatible adapters along with sample-specific barcodes. TapeStation and Qubit were used to check library quality and concentration, and around 5 ng of each library went into the pool. Sequencing of pooled libraries was carried out on an Illumina HiSeq2500 single-index Rapid Run using 2 x 100 bp reads and custom sequencing primers. The paper's data handling went like this. MiGEC version 1.2.6 was used for UMI-based consensus assembly to correct PCR and sequencing errors. V(D)J alignment, clonotype assembly and CDR3 extraction were performed with MiXCR version 2.1.1. To normalise gene usage, clonotype sharing and MAIT/NKT TCR abundance, the analysis used the top 1000, 10 000 and 20 000 clonotypes per sample. Diversity was computed as the inverse Simpson index with the vegan R package after downsampling to 27 000 UMIs. Paired Mann-Whitney U tests were applied to discordant twin pairs, with Benjamini-Hochberg correction for multiple testing. Once TCRdb had reprocessed the reads, it stored one entry per CDR3 protein sequence and supplied no DNA. The V and J calls here are based on TCRdb, not the publication. The sample table on file contains more than 85,000 distinct CDR3 sequences. Together, the top ten hold roughly 12% of the sample.

For this clonotype: Its recognized antigen is unknown.

Here is what the overall study found, with its caveats: The results gave no support for a single strong signal or clonotype linked to IBD. Background noise and inter-individual variability may have been introduced into the repertoires by the differing immunosuppressive treatments among patients. Repertoire similarity did not differ between concordant and discordant twins, possibly due to limited statistical power. Different T cell subtypes could not be distinguished in the analysis. Measured by the inverse Simpson index, TCRbeta repertoire diversity was lower in IBD patients than in their healthy co-twins. Compared with healthy twins, IBD patients shared fewer clonotypes with other individuals, and the difference was most pronounced in patients with signs of disease activity.

The TCR sequence derives from a human donor with ulcerative colitis or Crohn's disease, or a healthy co-twin of an affected twin (not recorded which). The V and J segments used are TRBV4-1 and TRBJ2-7; TCRdb proposes TRBD1, but this gene call is untestable without DNA. Sequences were obtained from blood. The CDR3 amino acid sequence is: CASSQDSGGQGAYEQYF.